The entry below describes one T cell receptor beta chain. Its antigen remains unknown. The data stem from a study of identifying expanded T cells in peripheral blood. Trimming cost V 0 bases and J 0 bases, with 1 base left between them. CDR3 length: 13 residues. From germline, CDR1 is SGHRS and CDR2 YFSETQ. Clones were sequenced by immunoSEQ multiplex PCR, and TCRdb holds only the in-frame ones, with some missing. The sample has approximately 100,000 clones, 80% to 90% seen once. Study-wide findings and caveats: Technical replicates showed about 1.1 changed clones; two weeks roughly 15; four weeks 19. Variance in clone template counts between approximately two-week samples significantly increased with total template count across all healthy donors.

The TCR comes from a person between 18 and 75 years old in good health. The gene calls are TRBV5-1 and TRBJ2-1; D remains unclear. The sample comprised blood. The chain's CDR3 is CASSLASYNEQFF. Here the CDR3 DNA reads TGCGCCAGCAGCTTGGCCTCCTACAATGAGCAGTTCTTC.